The 4 T cell receptor beta chains in this list originate from one sample, sequenced in a study of regulatory T cells in long-lasting Graves disease (dated by TCRdb to about 2021). The time point tag for this specimen amounts to: newly diagnosed GD, antithyroid drugs for less than 3 months. For both TCR sequencing and RNA sequencing, RNA was extracted from PBMCs in TRIzol. Receptor libraries were prepared by multiplex PCR. TCRdb shows the sequencer as Illumina HiSeq 4000. To build TCR beta libraries, CDR3 regions were amplified by Arm-PCR using iRepertoire HTBI primers. The public reads were quality trimmed at Q25 with fastp and then assembled into clones with MiXCR by TCRdb, keeping productive beta chains. Entries are consolidated by CDR3 protein sequence, retaining the most common genes and DNA. The sample records more than 450,000 distinct CDR3 sequences, around 15% of which are singletons. Of the sample, 10% to 15% falls within the top ten clones.

The same data also contributed to another study, on T cells in Graves' hyperthyroidism and ophthalmopathy.

Sequencing used peripheral blood mononuclear cells (PBMCs), obtained at new diagnosis, from a patient treated with antithyroid drugs. Receptors originate from a man aged 40-49 years with Graves disease. Donor details come from another sample of the same person, matched by shared clones.

This clonotype was observed a few times. This chain connects TRBV9 to TRBJ2-7; TRBD2 matches 12 bases. Unmatched junction bases numbered 5, after V lost 0 bases and J lost 4 bases. Germline V gives CDR1 SGDLS, CDR2 YYNGEE. The CDR3 consists of 16 residues. The CDR3 DNA sequence: TGTGCCAGCAGCGTAGCCACCGGGACTAGCGGGTACGAGCAGTACTTC. It translates to CASSVATGTSGYEQYF.

This clonotype was seen many times. The rearrangement joins TRBV15 to TRBJ2-5; 11 bases line up with TRBD1. Germline V gene lookup returns CDR1 LNHNV and CDR2 YYDKDF (reference sequence). The CDR3 runs 15 residues. J gave up 2 bases and V 7 bases, and 6 bases lay outside the gene matches. DNA for the CDR3: TGTGCCACCATGGAGGGGGACAGGGGGCAAGAGACCCAGTACTTC. It translates to CATMEGDRGQETQYF.

The table lists this clonotype with a count of one. The genes are TRBV9 and TRBJ1-1; the D gene is possibly TRBD1 (5 bases). The CDR3 consists of 14 residues. With 0 bases removed from V and 3 bases from J, the gap between germline ends came to 9 bases. CDR1 SGDLS and CDR2 YYNGEE come from the germline V gene. The CDR3 DNA follows: TGTGCCAGCAGCGTAGATGGGGGATACACTGAAGCTTTCTTT. Translating gives CASSVDGGYTEAFF.

The chain carries TRBV6-2 or TRBV6-3 and TRBJ2-2; the D call may be TRBD1 or TRBD2 (5 bases each). The germline CDR1 and CDR2 sequences are MNHEY and SVGEGT. This CDR3 region has 15 residues. V was pared by 4 bases and J by 4 bases, with 13 bases between. CDR3 loop: CASSWGLVRTGELFF. The CDR3 bases are TGTGCCAGCAGTTGGGGGTTAGTGCGCACCGGGGAGCTGTTTTTT.